The clone carrying this T cell receptor (beta chain) is a singleton in its sample. The study recruited people aged about 18 to 90 years across about two dozen US areas. Allocation to cohorts depended on clinical history reported by the participants. The sample is drawn from a study of blood T cell repertoires in COVID-19. Across the whole study: Italy, Spain and the United States were the sources of the convalescent and acute COVID-19 samples.

Looked up from germline, CDR1 is MGHRA and CDR2 is YSYEKL. This CDR3 has 16 amino acids. V dropped 4 bases and J dropped 2 bases, with 16 bases sitting between them. The table came from immunoSEQ multiplex PCR; TCRdb's copy has only in-frame clones and leaves some out. The table includes 300,000 or so clones, about 90% detected once. This TCR was sampled from a woman between 25 and 40 years old who had recovered from COVID-19. The chain recombines TRBV4-1 with TRBJ2-3; the D gene is possibly TRBD2 (7 bases). Sequenced sample: PBMCs or T cells enriched from blood (not recorded which). The CDR3 DNA follows: TGCGCCAGCAGCCTTGATGGGCGGGGGCACACAGATACGCAGTATTTT. It specifies CASSLDGRGHTDTQYF.